These 3 T cell receptor beta chains originate from one sample sequenced in a study of CD8 T cells in ankylosing spondylitis. Study results and limitations: Roughly 8 highly homologous variants made up a TCR beta motif, and this motif appeared characteristic of ankylosing spondylitis blood.

A single record per CDR3 protein comes from TCRdb applying MiXCR to the 5' RACE reads. The data hold 450,000 to 550,000 distinct CDR3 sequences, with approximately 5.3% observed a single time. Their antigen targets remain unknown. The sample consisted of blood, either unsorted or a sorted T cell fraction (not recorded which). Receptors originate from a male donor with ankylosing spondylitis.

V is TRBV20-1 and J is TRBJ2-3, with 7 positions matching TRBD2. The CDR3 has 16 amino acids. The V gene's germline CDR1 is DFQATT and CDR2 SNEGSKA (reference sequence). V lost 7 bases, J lost 2 bases, and 15 bases stayed unmatched. The CDR3 is CSVTLRTGLFTDTQYF. DNA for the CDR3: TGCAGTGTTACACTAAGAACGGGACTATTCACAGATACGCAGTATTTT.

This clonotype came up many times. V usage is TRBV5-1 and J usage is TRBJ1-3, with D maybe TRBD1 (6 bases). The CDR3 has 14 residues. V lost 4 bases and J lost 2, with 10 bases in between. Germline V CDR1 and CDR2: SGHRS, YFSETQ. CDR3 sequence: CASSGRGPGNTIYF. DNA for the CDR3: TGCGCCAGCAGCGGACGGGGGCCTGGAAACACCATATATTTT. The full variable domain, completed using reference TRBV5-1 and TRBJ1-3, is KAGVTQTPRYLIKTRGQQVTLSCSPISGHRSVSWYQQTPGQGLQFLFEYFSETQRNKGNFPGRFSGRQFSNSRSEMNVSTLELGDSALYLCASSGRGPGNTIYFGEGSWLTVV.

This clonotype was found many times. The chain joins TRBV4-3 to TRBJ2-2; perhaps TRBD1 as D (6 bases). Germline V gene sequence: CDR1 LGHNA, CDR2 YSLEER. The V gene lost 0 bases and the J gene lost 9 bases, with 17 bases spanning the gap. The CDR3 covers 16 residues. The CDR3 coding sequence is TGCGCCAGCAGCCAAGACCCAAGGCAGGGACACCGGGAGCTGTTTTTT. It encodes CASSQDPRQGHRELFF.